Below, 3 T cell receptor beta chains from the same sample are listed, as sequenced in a study of T and B cells in COVID-19 patients. BIOMED2 TRB-A/B primer pools were used in multiplex TRB PCR. Via MiXCR, TCRdb re-called the multiplex PCR reads, giving one row per CDR3 protein. The sample holds 5,500 to 8,000 distinct CDR3 sequences; under 40% are singletons and the top ten take more than 20%. From blood, about 240-550 ng of genomic DNA served as TRB template. Sequencing was performed on blood. The receptors were gathered from a human donor who had recovered from COVID-19.

The genes are TRBV19 and TRBJ1-1; D unclear. CDR1 and CDR2 from the germline V gene are LNHDA and SQIVND (reference sequence). This CDR3 contains 12 residues. The V and J ends lost 5 bases and 11 bases respectively, with 15 bases between them. The CDR3 bases are TGTGCCAGTAGTCGGGCTCGGGGAGAGGCTTTCTTT. Protein product: CASSRARGEAFF.

CDR3 sequence: CASRFGGNTEAFF. CDR3 bases: TGTGCCAGCAGGTTCGGGGGGAACACTGAAGCTTTCTTT. The chain carries TRBV6-5 and TRBJ1-1; tentatively, D is TRBD1 (5 bases). The CDR3 loop spans 13 amino acids. V was shortened by 6 bases and J by 1 base, with 9 bases between the two germline ends. The germline CDR1 and CDR2 sequences are MNHEY and SVGAGI.

This clonotype has more than one count but fewer than ten. DNA of the CDR3: TGTGCCAGCAGGCGGAGGACAGAAAAAAAACTGTTTTTT. This sequence encodes CASRRRTEKKLFF. The V call is TRBV6-2 or TRBV6-3, the J call TRBJ1-4, with a tentative D call TRBD1 (6 bases). CDR1 is MNHEY and CDR2 is SVGEGT in the germline V gene. The V and J ends lost 6 bases and 9 bases respectively, with 14 bases between them. The CDR3 covers 13 residues.